A selection of T cell receptor beta chains follows, all from one sample in a study of blood T cell repertoires in COVID-19. Sequenced by immunoSEQ multiplex PCR; TCRdb stores in-frame clones only, minus some. The data hold hundreds of thousands of clones, with about 91% observed a single time. The material sequenced was PBMCs or T cells enriched from blood (not recorded which). Receptors were obtained from a woman in her thirties or forties who had recovered from COVID-19. CDR3s include the opening cysteine and the closing phenylalanine or tryptophan. A D gene is named only where the DNA matches it firmly. Not every row has a clone size; where given, it reads once, few, many or a size class.

v_gene	j_gene	abundance	d_gene	CDR3aa	CDR3nt
TRBV28	TRBJ1-3	.	.	CASSLGQTPRNTIYF	TGTGCCAGCAGTTTAGGGCAGACCCCCAGAAACACCATATATTTT
TRBV7-2	TRBJ2-2	.	TRBD2	CASSPGRGVPPGELFF	TGTGCCAGCAGCCCTGGGCGGGGGGTCCCCCCCGGGGAGCTGTTTTTT
TRBV7-2	TRBJ2-5	.	.	CASTFRQVEAQYF	TGTGCCAGCACCTTCAGACAGGTTGAGGCCCAGTACTTC
TRBV13	TRBJ2-1	.	.	CASSPQEGGNEQFF	TGTGCCAGCAGCCCTCAGGAGGGTGGCAATGAGCAGTTCTTC
TRBV28	TRBJ2-2	.	TRBD2	CASSQLFQLAGTPGELFF	TGTGCCAGCAGCCAACTCTTCCAGCTAGCGGGAACTCCCGGGGAGCTGTTTTTT
TRBV9	TRBJ2-2	.	.	CASSVAHAATSGELFF	TGTGCCAGCAGCGTAGCTCACGCGGCAACAAGCGGGGAGCTGTTTTTT
TRBV23-1	TRBJ2-3	.	.	CASRPHSKKRDTQYF	TGCGCCAGCAGGCCCCACTCGAAGAAAAGAGATACGCAGTATTTT
TRBV21-1	TRBJ2-1	.	.	CARSMHRRTHPYNEQFF	TGTGCCAGGTCGATGCACAGGAGAACCCACCCCTACAATGAGCAGTTCTTC
TRBV19	TRBJ2-3	.	TRBD2	CASSIAPGLAGSDTQYF	TGTGCCAGTAGTATAGCGCCCGGACTAGCGGGGAGCGATACGCAGTATTTT
TRBV24-1	TRBJ2-2	.	.	CATSEPGNTGELFF	TGTGCCACCAGTGAACCGGGGAACACCGGGGAGCTGTTTTTT
TRBV28	TRBJ2-3	.	.	CASSPRGRADTQYF	TGTGCCAGCAGCCCACGAGGCCGGGCAGATACGCAGTATTTT
TRBV7-9	TRBJ2-5	.	TRBD2	CASSFLWGLAGQETQYF	TGTGCCAGCAGCTTCCTATGGGGACTAGCGGGACAAGAGACCCAGTACTTC
TRBV6-2/TRBV6-3	TRBJ1-5	.	.	CASSYWRDQPQHF	TGTGCCAGCAGCTATTGGAGGGATCAGCCCCAGCATTTT
TRBV9	TRBJ1-1	.	.	CASSDPGKGYTEAFF	TGTGCCAGCAGCGACCCAGGGAAGGGGTACACTGAAGCTTTCTTT
TRBV5-4	TRBJ1-3	.	TRBD1	CASSFAGTGGPMSGNTIYF	TGTGCCAGCAGCTTCGCCGGGACAGGGGGCCCGATGTCCGGAAACACCATATATTTT
TRBV2	TRBJ2-1	.	.	CASSLDRSSYNEQFF	TGTGCCAGCAGTCTCGACAGGAGCTCCTACAATGAGCAGTTCTTC
TRBV23-1	TRBJ1-6	few	TRBD1	CASSHHRGRGSPLHF	TGCGCCAGCAGTCATCACAGGGGCCGGGGTTCACCCCTCCACTTT
TRBV6-5	TRBJ2-7	once	.	CASRNQYEQYF	TGTGCCAGCAGAAATCAATACGAGCAGTACTTC
TRBV6-2/TRBV6-3	TRBJ2-1	.	TRBD2	CASSYSPARKWREDNEQFF	TGTGCCAGCAGTTACTCTCCTGCCCGGAAATGGCGGGAGGACAATGAGCAGTTCTTC
TRBV5-6	TRBJ1-6	.	TRBD1	CASSLAPGGSTPLHF	TGTGCCAGCAGCTTGGCCCCAGGGGGCTCGACACCCCTCCACTTT
TRBV2	TRBJ2-5	.	TRBD1	CASSVLTGTRETQYF	TGTGCCAGCAGTGTACTGACAGGGACGAGGGAGACCCAGTACTTC
TRBV4-2	TRBJ2-7	.	.	CASSQVRGNEQYF	TGTGCCAGCAGCCAAGTGAGGGGGAACGAGCAGTACTTC
TRBV30	TRBJ1-2	.	TRBD1	CAWSLDRSYGYTF	TGTGCCTGGAGTTTGGACAGGAGCTATGGCTACACCTTC
TRBV5-1	TRBJ2-5	.	TRBD2	CASSLDASGGFVETQYF	TGCGCCAGCAGCTTGGACGCTAGCGGGGGGTTTGTGGAGACCCAGTACTTC
TRBV6-5	TRBJ1-3	.	.	CATSQGLSGNTIYF	TGTGCCACCTCACAGGGCCTATCTGGAAACACCATATATTTT
TRBV19	TRBJ2-1	.	.	CASSTLAYEQFF	TGTGCCAGTAGTACCCTAGCGTACGAGCAGTTCTTC
TRBV18	TRBJ2-7	.	TRBD2	CASSLSGKGSPTYEQYF	TGTGCCAGCTCACTTAGCGGGAAGGGTTCCCCCACCTACGAGCAGTACTTC
TRBV4-3	TRBJ1-2	.	TRBD1	CASSRTGGDYGYTF	TGCGCCAGCAGCAGGACAGGGGGCGACTATGGCTACACCTTC
TRBV7-8	TRBJ2-2	.	TRBD1	CASRRTGGFGELFF	TGTGCCAGCAGAAGGACAGGGGGCTTCGGGGAGCTGTTTTTT
TRBV18	TRBJ1-1	.	.	CASSPGGRDTEAFF	TGTGCCAGCTCACCAGGGGGCAGGGACACTGAAGCTTTCTTT